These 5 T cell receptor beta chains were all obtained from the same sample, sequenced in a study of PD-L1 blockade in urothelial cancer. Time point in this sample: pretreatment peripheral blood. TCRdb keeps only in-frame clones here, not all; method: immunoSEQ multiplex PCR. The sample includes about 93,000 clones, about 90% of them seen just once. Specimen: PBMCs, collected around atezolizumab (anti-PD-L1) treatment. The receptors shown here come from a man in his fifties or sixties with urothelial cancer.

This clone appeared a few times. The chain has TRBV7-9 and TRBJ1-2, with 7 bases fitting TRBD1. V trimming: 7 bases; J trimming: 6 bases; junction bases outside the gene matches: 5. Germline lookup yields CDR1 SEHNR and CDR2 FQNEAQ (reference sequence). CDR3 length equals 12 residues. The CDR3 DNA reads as TGTGCCAGCACCCAGGGGGGTGATGGCTACACCTTC. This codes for CASTQGGDGYTF.

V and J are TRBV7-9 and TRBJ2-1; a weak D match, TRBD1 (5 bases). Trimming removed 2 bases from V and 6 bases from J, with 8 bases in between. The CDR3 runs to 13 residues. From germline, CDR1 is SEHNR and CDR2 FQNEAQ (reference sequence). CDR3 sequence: CASSLSRGNEQFF. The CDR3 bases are TGTGCCAGCAGCTTATCAAGGGGCAATGAGCAGTTCTTC.

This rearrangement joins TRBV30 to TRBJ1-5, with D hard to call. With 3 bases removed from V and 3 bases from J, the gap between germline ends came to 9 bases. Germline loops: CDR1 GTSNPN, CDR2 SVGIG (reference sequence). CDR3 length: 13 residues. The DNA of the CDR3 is TGTGCCTGGAGCCTGACAAACAATCAGCCCCAGCATTTT. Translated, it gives CAWSLTNNQPQHF.

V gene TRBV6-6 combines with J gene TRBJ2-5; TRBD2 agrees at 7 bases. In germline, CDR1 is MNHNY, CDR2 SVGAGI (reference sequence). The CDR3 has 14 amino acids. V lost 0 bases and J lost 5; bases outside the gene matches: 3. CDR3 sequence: CASSYSGGMETQYF. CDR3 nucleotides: TGTGCCAGCAGTTACTCGGGGGGGATGGAGACCCAGTACTTC.

In nucleotides, the CDR3 is TGTGCCTGGAGTGTACTAGGAAGCGGGTCCTCCTACGAGCAGTACTTC. Encoded protein: CAWSVLGSGSSYEQYF. This sequence joins TRBV30 and TRBJ2-7; perhaps TRBD2 as D (6 bases). V dropped 0 bases and J dropped 0 bases, with 15 bases sitting between them. There are 16 residues in the CDR3. The germline gives CDR1 GTSNPN, CDR2 SVGIG (reference sequence).